This T cell receptor (beta chain) was identified in a study of PD-L1 blockade in urothelial cancer. V dropped 0 bases and J dropped 1; count of bases not matched to a gene: 1. This CDR3 comprises 15 residues. Per the germline V gene, CDR1 is SGHRS and CDR2 is YFSETQ. Documented time point: peripheral blood 6 weeks after treatment start. The assay was immunoSEQ multiplex PCR, and TCRdb's table has in-frame clones only and misses some. This sample yields tens of thousands of clones, of which 91% are seen a single time; around 7% belongs to the top ten. Specimen: PBMCs, collected around atezolizumab (anti-PD-L1) treatment. This receptor was taken from a man aged 65 to 85 with urothelial cancer. This chain connects TRBV5-1 to TRBJ2-1; 7 bases are a match to TRBD1. The DNA of the CDR3 is TGCGCCAGCAGCTTGGAGACAGGGTCCTACAATGAGCAGTTCTTC. Amino acids: CASSLETGSYNEQFF.